Presented here are 20 T cell receptor beta chains from one specimen sequenced in a study of metastatic and nonmetastatic thyroid tumors. Through MiXCR, TCRdb re-clonotyped the PCR reads. The table shows tens of thousands of clones, with approximately 19% occurring only once. All patients reached thyroid surgery having received no treatment beforehand. Sequences were obtained from blood. These receptors all stem from a female donor with papillary thyroid cancer or a benign thyroid nodule (not recorded which). Some clones in this sample may be carry-over from other donors' samples.

The rearrangement uses TRBV6-6 and TRBJ1-6, with D unresolved. The CDR3 runs to 16 residues. Germline lookup yields CDR1 MNHNY and CDR2 SVGAGI (reference sequence). V was pared by 0 bases and J by 6 bases, with 12 bases between. The CDR3, as DNA: TGTGCCAGCAGTTACTCGGTGACGGGTTCTAATTCACCCCTCCACTTT. Translating gives CASSYSVTGSNSPLHF.

This clone was counted many times. The chain combines TRBV4-3 with TRBJ2-3, with D possibly being TRBD1 or TRBD2 (5 bases each). Germline assignment: CDR1 LGHNA and CDR2 YSLEER. CDR3 size: 16 residues. Trimming removed 0 bases from V and 1 base from J, with 11 bases in between. The CDR3 loop is CASSQDSGARTDTQYF. The CDR3 DNA reads as TGCGCCAGCAGCCAAGACTCCGGGGCCCGCACAGATACGCAGTATTTT.

This clone was seen repeatedly, ten times or more. The V and J genes are TRBV3-1 and TRBJ1-3; maybe TRBD1 (6 bases). V was trimmed by 5 bases and J by 4 bases, leaving 12 bases between them. The germline CDR1 and CDR2 sequences are LGHDT and YNNKEL (reference sequence). The CDR3 runs to 14 residues. The chain's CDR3 is CASSEQGAGNTIYF. The CDR3 nucleotides read TGTGCCAGCAGCGAACAGGGAGCGGGAAACACCATATATTTT.

The rearrangement uses TRBV6-1 and TRBJ1-1; D perhaps matches TRBD1 (6 bases). Between the trimmed V and J ends, which lost 8 bases and 6 bases, there was a span of 16 bases. CDR1 and CDR2 (germline): MNHNS, SASEGT. CDR3 length: 13 residues. The CDR3 sequence is CASVQGDSSEAFF. CDR3 coding DNA: TGTGCCAGCGTACAGGGAGATTCATCTGAAGCTTTCTTT.

This clone was counted between two and nine times. The chain uses TRBV15 and TRBJ2-7; D may be TRBD1 or TRBD2 (5 bases each). Deletions cut 3 bases from V and 2 bases from J, with 14 bases between. In germline, CDR1 is LNHNV, CDR2 YYDKDF (reference sequence). This CDR3 has 15 residues. Written as DNA, the CDR3 is TGTGCCACCAGCAGGACCGGGACGGACGCCTACGAGCAGTACTTC. As protein: CATSRTGTDAYEQYF.

V gene TRBV5-4 combines with J gene TRBJ1-2, with D uncertain. This CDR3 has 11 residues. Germline CDR1 and CDR2: SGHNT and YYREEE (reference sequence). Trimming left V 3 bases short and J 7 bases short, with 7 bases between. CDR3 amino acids: CASSSGVGYTF. CDR3 bases: TGTGCCAGCAGCTCCGGGGTTGGCTACACCTTC.

The rearrangement links TRBV6-1 to TRBJ2-6; 7 positions agree with TRBD2. CDR1 is MNHNS, CDR2 SASEGT, per germline. The CDR3 has 16 amino acids. V lost 7 bases and J lost 6; bases outside the gene matches: 12. The CDR3 here is CASTHGGFAVANVLTF. The CDR3 DNA reads TGTGCCAGCACCCACGGGGGGTTCGCGGTGGCCAACGTCCTGACTTTC.

This clone was seen repeatedly, ten times or more. The chain has TRBV5-1 and TRBJ1-6, with no clear D. Germline CDR1 reads SGHRS; CDR2 reads YFSETQ. Trimming removed 0 bases from V and 0 bases from J, with 7 bases in between. This CDR3 is 16 amino acids long. The CDR3 nucleotides read TGCGCCAGCAGCTTGGCTGAAGGCTCCTATAATTCACCCCTCCACTTT. Residues: CASSLAEGSYNSPLHF.

This clone was detected many times. The chain recombines TRBV13 with TRBJ1-6, with D uncertain. V lost 2 bases, J lost 7 bases, and 12 bases lay in between. Per germline, CDR1 PRHDT and CDR2 FYEKMQ (reference sequence). The CDR3 is made up of 15 amino acids. The CDR3 DNA is TGTGCCAGCAGCTTACGAGGTCAGTCCAATTCACCCCTCCACTTT. Its protein product is CASSLRGQSNSPLHF.

The chain couples TRBV6-1 to TRBJ2-1; TRBD1 matches 8 bases. The germline V gene has CDR1 MNHNS and CDR2 SASEGT. With 6 bases clipped from V and 10 bases from J, the junction kept 11 bases outside the gene matches. This CDR3 is 14 amino acids long. This CDR3 is CASSMDPGGREQFF. The CDR3 bases are TGTGCCAGCAGCATGGATCCAGGGGGCAGGGAGCAGTTCTTC.

The table lists this clone with many counts. A junction end diverges from the germline sequence, so it may reflect a read error. The gene calls are TRBV10-3 and TRBJ2-3; D is uncertain. The CDR3 totals 14 residues. The germline CDR1 and CDR2 sequences are ENHRY and SYGVKD. The CDR3 protein is CAITSSPGTDTQYF. The CDR3 DNA reads as TGTGCCATCACCTCCTCCCCGGGCACGGATACGCAGTATTTT.

By frequency in the sample, this clone is medium-sized. The V and J genes are TRBV6-1 and TRBJ2-7; D uncertain. The V and J ends lost 2 bases and 2 bases respectively, with 13 bases between them. The CDR3 runs 15 residues. CDR1 and CDR2 from the germline V gene are MNHNS and SASEGT. As DNA, the CDR3 is TGTGCCAGCAGTGAAAGCGCAGGCGGTCCCTACGAGCAGTACTTC. Its translation is CASSESAGGPYEQYF.

In its sample, this clone was seen a few times. Possible read error: a much larger clone is one base away. V gene TRBV9 combines with J gene TRBJ2-7; perhaps TRBD2 as D (6 bases). The ends were cut back, 0 bases at V and 6 bases at J, with 13 bases in the middle. The CDR3 has 14 amino acids. Germline CDR1 SGDLS, CDR2 YYNGEE. Written as DNA, the CDR3 is TGTGCCAGCAGCGTAGCCCCACTGGGAGGCGAGCAGTACTTC. Protein product: CASSVAPLGGEQYF.

By sample fraction, this clone is medium-sized. The CDR3 nucleotides are TGTGCCAGCAGCTTTAATTATCCCACTGAAGCTTTCTTT. It yields the protein CASSFNYPTEAFF. V usage is TRBV6-2 or TRBV6-3 and J usage is TRBJ1-1; unclear D gene. V was cut by 6 bases and J by 4 bases, with 12 bases left in between. CDR3 length: 13 amino acids. CDR1 is MNHEY, CDR2 SVGEGT, per germline.

The chain links TRBV2 to TRBJ2-7; no reliable D call. V shed 2 bases and J shed 3 bases, with 8 bases lying between them. Germline CDR1 is SNHLY and CDR2 is FYNNEI. This CDR3 has 13 residues. CDR3 region: CASSEKSFYEQYF. The CDR3 DNA sequence: TGTGCCAGCAGTGAAAAGAGCTTCTACGAGCAGTACTTC.

This clone came up many times. The V gene is TRBV11-2, the J gene TRBJ1-6; D not resolved. Deletions cut 8 bases from V and 4 bases from J, with 9 bases between. This CDR3 spans 13 amino acids. Germline V gene lookup returns CDR1 SGHAT and CDR2 FQNNGV. The CDR3 spells CASEVGYNSPLHF. CDR3 coding DNA: TGTGCCAGCGAAGTTGGTTATAATTCACCCCTCCACTTT.

In its sample, this clone was seen many times. The V call is TRBV11-2, the J call TRBJ2-6; D remains unclear. Deletions cut 1 base from V and 0 bases from J, with 7 bases between. Germline values: CDR1 SGHAT, CDR2 FQNNGV. CDR3 length equals 16 residues. The CDR3, as DNA: TGTGCCAGCAGCTTAGGTCCGCTCTCTGGGGCCAACGTCCTGACTTTC. Protein product: CASSLGPLSGANVLTF.

This clone has at least ten counts. This chain uses TRBV7-8 with TRBJ1-2; D might be TRBD1 (6 bases). The CDR3 sequence is 12 residues long. Trimming shortened V by 3 bases and J by 8 bases, and 10 bases separated the two germline ends. The germline V gene encodes CDR1 SGHVS and CDR2 FQNEAQ. CDR3 bases: TGTGCCAGCAGCTTTACAGGGAGCGGCTACACCTTC. Translating gives CASSFTGSGYTF. The full variable domain, completed using reference TRBV7-8 and TRBJ1-2, is GAGVSQSPRYKVAKRGQDVALRCDPISGHVSLFWYQQALGQGPEFLTYFQNEAQLDKSGLPSDRFFAERPEGSVSTLKIQRTQQEDSAVYLCASSFTGSGYTFGSGTRLTVV.

At least ten counts were recorded for this clone. The chain couples TRBV20-1 to TRBJ2-5, with a weak D call TRBD2 (6 bases). The CDR3 spans 14 residues. The ends were cut back, 4 bases at V and 5 bases at J, with 17 bases in the middle. Germline values: CDR1 DFQATT, CDR2 SNEGSKA (reference sequence). The CDR3 loop reads CSATGVGWEETQYF. In DNA, the CDR3 is TGCAGTGCTACGGGAGTGGGGTGGGAGGAGACCCAGTACTTC.

This clone was detected ten times or more. Here the CDR3 DNA reads TGTGCCAGCAGTTTAAGGGTCCTGAATGAAAAACTGTTTTTT. This sequence encodes CASSLRVLNEKLFF. V gene TRBV12-3 or TRBV12-4 combines with J gene TRBJ1-4; no clear D gene. The V gene lost 2 bases and the J gene lost 5 bases, with 9 bases spanning the gap. The CDR3 extends over 14 amino acids.